The present T cell receptor beta chain was sequenced within a study of blood T cell repertoires in COVID-19. The protocol was immunoSEQ multiplex PCR, while the TCRdb copy is restricted to in-frame clones and leaves out a portion. The sample has 320,000 or so clones; over 75% are singletons. The CDR3 is 17 residues long. The V and J ends lost 4 bases and 5 bases, in that order; junction bases with no gene match: 7. Per germline, CDR1 MNHEY and CDR2 SMNVEV (reference sequence). The sample consisted of PBMCs or T cells enriched from blood (not recorded which). This TCR came from a woman in her twenties or thirties who had recovered from COVID-19. This chain uses TRBV27 with TRBJ2-3, with TRBD2 matching over 15 bases. The CDR3 reads CASSYGGLAGGGDTQYF. The CDR3 coding sequence is TGTGCCAGCAGTTACGGGGGACTAGCGGGGGGCGGAGATACGCAGTATTTT.